This TCR beta chain derives from a study of cytomegalovirus exposure and HLA in healthy donors. Study observations and caveats: In a later analysis, at a false discovery rate of 0.05, 16,951 TCR beta sequences were associated with HLA alleles. Rarity held for most TCR sequences, but there were some public TCRs that occurred in many donors.

60 Vbeta and 13 Jbeta primers were used in PCR. Sequencing was performed with immunoSEQ multiplex PCR; in TCRdb, only in-frame clones are kept and a portion is missing. The sample includes nearly 300,000 clones, 86% of them seen just once. V lost 5 bases to trimming and J lost 6 bases, with 19 bases between them. CDR3 length: 16 residues. Looked up from germline, CDR1 is MDHEN and CDR2 is SYDVKM. On this clone: Its cognate antigen is unknown.

The chain combines TRBV28 with TRBJ2-2; tentative D call: TRBD2 (5 bases). Sequencing was performed on PBMCs. This TCR was recovered from a man between 35 and 55 years old in good health and CMV-seropositive. The CDR3 DNA is TGTGCCAGCAGTACAGCCACACTGACTAACGCCGGGGAGCTGTTTTTT. Translating gives CASSTATLTNAGELFF.